Given below is one T cell receptor (beta chain) in context. The germline CDR1 and CDR2 sequences are SGHTA and FQGNSA. The V end lost 4 bases, the J end lost 4 bases, and 11 bases lay between the germline ends. The CDR3 is 14 residues long. The data originate from a study of blood T cell repertoires in COVID-19. About the study: The origin of the acute and convalescent COVID-19 samples was the United States, Italy and Spain. The analysed material was cDNA or gDNA that came from T cells, B-cell-depleted T cells, or PBMCs.

Per the original data handling: By means of reference gene primer amplification, nucleated cell counts were estimated. TCRdb's table, derived via immunoSEQ multiplex PCR, lists solely in-frame clones and lacks some. V and J calls and clone size are those listed in that table; D and trimming were worked out from the DNA. Counted here are some 350,000 clones, approximately 89% occurring once; the ten biggest clones make up 3% to 4%. This sequence was found in a woman aged 18-35 years who had recovered from COVID-19. The material sequenced was peripheral blood. V is TRBV7-2 and J is TRBJ2-1, with D possibly matching TRBD2 (5 bases). CDR3 in amino acids: CASSSFGEYNEQFF. The CDR3 region has the DNA TGTGCCAGCAGCTCCTTCGGGGAATACAATGAGCAGTTCTTC. Complete variable domain (other parts from reference TRBV7-2 and TRBJ2-1): GAGVSQSPSNKVTEKGKDVELRCDPISGHTALYWYRQSLGQGLEFLIYFQGNSAPDKSGLPSDRFSAERTGGSVSTLTIQRTQQEDSAVYLCASSSFGEYNEQFFGPGTRLTVL.